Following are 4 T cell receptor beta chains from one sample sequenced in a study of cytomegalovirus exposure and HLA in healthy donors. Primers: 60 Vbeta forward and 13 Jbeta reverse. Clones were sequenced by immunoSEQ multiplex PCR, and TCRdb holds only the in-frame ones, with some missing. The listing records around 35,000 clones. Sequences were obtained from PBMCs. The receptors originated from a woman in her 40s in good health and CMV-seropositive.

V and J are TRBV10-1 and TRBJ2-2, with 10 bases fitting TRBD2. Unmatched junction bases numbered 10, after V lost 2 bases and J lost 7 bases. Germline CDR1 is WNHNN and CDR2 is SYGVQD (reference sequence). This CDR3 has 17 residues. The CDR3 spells CASSEPSGGASGGELFF. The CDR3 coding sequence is TGCGCCAGCAGTGAGCCGAGCGGGGGGGCGTCCGGCGGGGAGCTGTTTTTT.

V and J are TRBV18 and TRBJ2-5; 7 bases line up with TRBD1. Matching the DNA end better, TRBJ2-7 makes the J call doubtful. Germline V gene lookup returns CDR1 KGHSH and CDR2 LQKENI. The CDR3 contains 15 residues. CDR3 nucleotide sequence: TGTGCCAGCTCAGACTACAGGGGCAGGGACCACGAGCAGTACTTC. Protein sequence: CASSDYRGRDHEQYF.

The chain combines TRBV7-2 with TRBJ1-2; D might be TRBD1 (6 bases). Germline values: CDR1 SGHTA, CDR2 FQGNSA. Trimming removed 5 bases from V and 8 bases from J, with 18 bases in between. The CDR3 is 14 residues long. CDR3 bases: TGTGCCAGCAGCCCTAGGGCAGGGGATGGGGGCTACACCTTC. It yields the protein CASSPRAGDGGYTF.

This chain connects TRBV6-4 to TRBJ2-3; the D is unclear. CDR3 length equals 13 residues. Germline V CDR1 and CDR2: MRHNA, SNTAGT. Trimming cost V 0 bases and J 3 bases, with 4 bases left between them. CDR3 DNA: TGTGCCAGCAGTGACTCGGCAACAGATACGCAGTATTTT. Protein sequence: CASSDSATDTQYF.